Here is one T cell receptor beta chain with its context. The data derive from a study of OX40 agonist ivuxolimab in advanced cancers. Produced via immunoSEQ multiplex PCR; TCRdb's table is partial and in-frame only. The repertoire consists of under 60,000 clones, with around 87% occurring once and the leading ten covering 11%. CDR3 size: 14 residues. Germline CDR1 and CDR2: SGDLS and YYNGEE. The V segment lost 0 bases and the J segment 2 bases; nucleotides outside the gene matches: 0. The source is an adult with an advanced solid tumor such as melanoma, head and neck, liver or kidney cancer. V gene TRBV9 combines with J gene TRBJ2-7; TRBD1 aligns across 9 bases. This material consisted of CD4+ or CD8+ T cells sorted from blood, taken in a trial of the OX40 agonist ivuxolimab. The CDR3 DNA sequence: TGTGCCAGCAGCGTAGGGGACAGGGCCTACGAGCAGTACTTC. This encodes CASSVGDRAYEQYF.